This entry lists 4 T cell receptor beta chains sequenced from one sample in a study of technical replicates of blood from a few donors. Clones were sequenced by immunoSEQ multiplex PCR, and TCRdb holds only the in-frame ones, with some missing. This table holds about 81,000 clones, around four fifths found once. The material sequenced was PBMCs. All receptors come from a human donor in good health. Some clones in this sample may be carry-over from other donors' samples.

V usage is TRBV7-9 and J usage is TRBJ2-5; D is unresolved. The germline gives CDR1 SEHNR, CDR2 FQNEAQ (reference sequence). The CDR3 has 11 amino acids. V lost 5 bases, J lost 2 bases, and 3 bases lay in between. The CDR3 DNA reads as TGTGCCAGCAGCCAGCAAGAGACCCAGTACTTC. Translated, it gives CASSQQETQYF.

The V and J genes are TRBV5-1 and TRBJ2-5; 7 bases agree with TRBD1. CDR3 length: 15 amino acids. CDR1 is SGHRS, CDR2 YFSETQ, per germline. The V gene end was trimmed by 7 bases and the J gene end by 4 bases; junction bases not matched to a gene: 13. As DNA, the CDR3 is TGCGCCAGCCGAAGGGGGCGCACCCCTTCAGAGACCCAGTACTTC. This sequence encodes CASRRGRTPSETQYF.

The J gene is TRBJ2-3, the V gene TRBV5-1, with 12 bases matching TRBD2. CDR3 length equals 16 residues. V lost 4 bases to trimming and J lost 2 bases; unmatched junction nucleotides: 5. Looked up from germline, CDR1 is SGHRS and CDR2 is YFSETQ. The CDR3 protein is CASSPGLAGHTDTQYF. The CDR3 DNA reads TGCGCCAGCAGCCCCGGACTAGCGGGACACACAGATACGCAGTATTTT.

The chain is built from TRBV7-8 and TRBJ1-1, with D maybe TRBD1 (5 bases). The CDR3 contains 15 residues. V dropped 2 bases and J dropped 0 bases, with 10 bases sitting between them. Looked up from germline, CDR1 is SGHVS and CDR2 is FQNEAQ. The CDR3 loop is CASSLSPRVNTEAFF. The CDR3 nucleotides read TGTGCCAGCAGCTTAAGCCCCAGGGTGAACACTGAAGCTTTCTTT.